These 25 T cell receptor beta chains originate from one sample sequenced in a study of blood T cell repertoires in COVID-19 (dated by TCRdb to 2020 to 2022). Libraries were prepared through the immunoSEQ multiplex PCR assay. The clones in this table, taken by TCRdb from immuneACCESS, are in-frame only. Not every clone is retained; where verified, under half of the shortfall comes from an unresolved V gene, and the cause of the rest is unknown. The sample records about 270,000 clones, around 81% of which are singletons. 4.1% of the sample rests with the top ten. The material sequenced was peripheral blood. These receptor sequences come from a woman in her 50s with active or convalescent COVID-19.

J is TRBJ1-2 and V is TRBV12-3 or TRBV12-4; D remains unclear. The ends were cut back, 3 bases at V and 7 bases at J, with 9 bases in the middle. The CDR3 is made up of 12 amino acids. CDR3 amino acids: CASSFTGRGYTF. CDR3 DNA: TGTGCCAGCAGTTTTACTGGGCGTGGCTACACCTTC.

The chain employs TRBV6-5 and TRBJ1-5; TRBD1 agrees at 7 bases. Trimming cost V 5 bases and J 7 bases; bases outside gene matches: 11. The germline CDR1 and CDR2 sequences are MNHEY and SVGAGI. The CDR3 sequence is 15 residues long. The CDR3 DNA is TGTGCCAGCAGTAGAACCCAGTCCAGGGGGCAGCCCCAGCATTTT. Translation gives CASSRTQSRGQPQHF.

The chain combines TRBV18 with TRBJ2-7, with 7 bases that match TRBD1. In germline, CDR1 is KGHSH, CDR2 LQKENI. CDR3 length: 13 residues. Trimming cost V 6 bases and J 2 bases; bases outside gene matches: 4. CDR3 loop: CASSHRGTYEQYF. The DNA of the CDR3 is TGTGCCAGCTCGCACAGGGGCACCTACGAGCAGTACTTC.

The J gene is TRBJ1-1, the V gene TRBV5-1; D unclear. The V end lost 10 bases, the J end lost 1 base, and 23 bases lay between the germline ends. Germline CDR1 is SGHRS and CDR2 is YFSETQ. The CDR3 extends over 16 amino acids. CDR3 DNA: TGCGCCCCCCCAGTCGGGTTAAGGTCCCAGAACACTGAAGCTTTCTTT. This sequence encodes CAPPVGLRSQNTEAFF.

The chain combines TRBV19 with TRBJ2-1; perhaps TRBD2 as D (6 bases). Trimming stripped 6 bases from V and 4 bases from J, with 10 bases between. This CDR3 is 13 amino acids long. Looked up from germline, CDR1 is LNHDA and CDR2 is SQIVND (reference sequence). CDR3 sequence: CASSRTNYNEQFF. The CDR3 region has the DNA TGTGCCAGTAGCCGGACTAATTACAATGAGCAGTTCTTC.

The chain recombines TRBV2 with TRBJ2-5, with 12 positions matching TRBD2. The CDR3 contains 14 residues. V lost 4 bases to trimming and J lost 5 bases; unmatched junction nucleotides: 2. Germline V CDR1 and CDR2: SNHLY, FYNNEI. The CDR3 sequence is CASSGLAGGETQYF. The CDR3 DNA is TGTGCCAGCAGTGGGCTAGCGGGGGGGGAGACCCAGTACTTC.

This rearrangement joins TRBV19 to TRBJ1-1, with TRBD1 as a possible D gene (6 bases). CDR3 size: 15 residues. The germline V gene encodes CDR1 LNHDA and CDR2 SQIVND (reference sequence). V gave up 3 bases and J gave up 0 bases, with 11 bases separating them. The DNA of the CDR3 is TGTGCCAGTAGTATGGAGACAGGCCTGAACACTGAAGCTTTCTTT. It yields the protein CASSMETGLNTEAFF.

The V and J genes are TRBV28 and TRBJ1-4; TRBD1 matches 7 bases. This CDR3 region has 15 residues. Germline V gene sequence: CDR1 MDHEN, CDR2 SYDVKM. V trimming: 6 bases; J trimming: 0 bases; junction bases outside the gene matches: 4. The CDR3 nucleotides are TGTGCCAGCAGGGCAGGGGGTGCAACTAATGAAAAACTGTTTTTT. This encodes CASRAGGATNEKLFF.

V is TRBV7-9 and J is TRBJ1-5; 7 nucleotides match TRBD1. The CDR3 has 13 residues. CDR1 is SEHNR and CDR2 is FQNEAQ in the germline V gene (reference sequence). Germline trimming cut 3 bases from V and 7 bases from J; bases unmatched to any gene: 3. CDR3 sequence: CASSLTGSQPQHF. For the CDR3, the DNA is TGTGCCAGCAGCTTGACAGGGTCCCAGCCCCAGCATTTT.

The sample holds one count of this clone. The rearrangement links TRBV6-5 to TRBJ2-7; D remains ambiguous. Germline V lookup: CDR1 MNHEY, CDR2 SVGAGI. Trimming took off 0 bases at V and 3 bases at J, with 12 bases between the two ends. CDR3 length equals 15 residues. The CDR3 sequence is CASSYSNPGNYEQYF. CDR3 nucleotide sequence: TGTGCCAGCAGTTACTCGAATCCGGGTAACTACGAGCAGTACTTC.

The chain joins TRBV5-5 to TRBJ2-3; tentative D call: TRBD2 (6 bases). CDR3 length: 14 residues. Germline values: CDR1 SGHKS, CDR2 YYEKEE (reference sequence). V lost 4 bases and J 6 bases, leaving 15 bases between the germline ends. CDR3 in DNA: TGTGCCAGCAGCCCGACGCGGGGCATTGATACGCAGTATTTT. Encoded protein: CASSPTRGIDTQYF.

The genes are TRBV4-2 and TRBJ2-2; maybe TRBD1 (8 bases). Germline V CDR1 and CDR2: LGHNA, YNFKEQ. V lost 1 base and J lost 6, with 24 bases in between. CDR3 size: 19 residues. The CDR3 reads CASSQVLSSGTGGAGELFF. The CDR3 DNA is TGTGCCAGCAGCCAAGTTTTGTCCAGCGGGACAGGTGGGGCCGGGGAGCTGTTTTTT.

The V gene is TRBV7-2, the J gene TRBJ1-2, with D uncertain. This CDR3 has 16 amino acids. Germline CDR1 SGHTA, CDR2 FQGNSA. V was clipped by 5 bases and J by 3 bases, with 19 bases between them. The CDR3 DNA reads as TGTGCCAGCAGCCCGCGACGGGGTATGAAGGACTATGGCTACACCTTC. Translated: CASSPRRGMKDYGYTF. Filled out from reference TRBV7-2 and TRBJ1-2, the complete variable domain reads GAGVSQSPSNKVTEKGKDVELRCDPISGHTALYWYRQSLGQGLEFLIYFQGNSAPDKSGLPSDRFSAERTGGSVSTLTIQRTQQEDSAVYLCASSPRRGMKDYGYTFGSGTRLTVV.

The chain joins TRBV29-1 to TRBJ2-1; D is possibly TRBD1 (5 bases). Trimming took off 1 base at V and 6 bases at J, with 16 bases between the two ends. Germline-derived CDR1 and CDR2 are SQVTM and ANQGSEA. This CDR3 has 15 residues. CDR3 sequence reads: CSVEGSGLGLNEQFF. The CDR3 coding sequence is TGCAGCGTTGAAGGGTCAGGGTTAGGTCTCAATGAGCAGTTCTTC.

This chain joins TRBV5-4 and TRBJ1-4, with D possibly TRBD1 on 6 matching bases. The germline gives CDR1 SGHNT, CDR2 YYREEE (reference sequence). The ends were cut back, 4 bases at V and 2 bases at J, with 18 bases in the middle. The CDR3 is made up of 17 amino acids. CDR3 residues: CASSGGGPGETNEKLFF. The CDR3 DNA reads TGTGCCAGCAGCGGAGGAGGACCAGGGGAGACTAATGAAAAACTGTTTTTT.

CDR3 loop: CASSEPLGTGGYGYTF. The CDR3 nucleotides read TGTGCCAGCAGTGAACCCCTGGGGACAGGGGGCTATGGCTACACCTTC. The chain links TRBV6-1 to TRBJ1-2; 11 nucleotides agree with TRBD1. This CDR3 is 16 amino acids long. V shed 2 bases, J shed 4 bases, and the junction held 6 bases outside the gene matches. Germline-derived CDR1 and CDR2 are MNHNS and SASEGT.

This rearrangement joins TRBV19 to TRBJ2-3, with 7 bases that match TRBD1. V lost 5 bases and J lost 1; bases outside the gene matches: 9. The CDR3 is made up of 16 amino acids. The germline gives CDR1 LNHDA, CDR2 SQIVND (reference sequence). The CDR3 DNA reads TGTGCCAGTAGTTTAACAGGGGTCTCGGGCACAGATACGCAGTATTTT. This gives the protein CASSLTGVSGTDTQYF.

This chain joins TRBV7-6 and TRBJ2-3; 8 nucleotides match TRBD2. CDR1 is SGHVS and CDR2 is FNYEAQ in the germline V gene. After removal of 3 bases from V and 1 base from J, the junction contained 0 bases not matched to a gene. The CDR3 has 14 residues. CDR3 sequence reads: CASSFSGGTDTQYF. The CDR3 nucleotides read TGTGCCAGCAGCTTTAGCGGGGGCACAGATACGCAGTATTTT.

The CDR3 here is CASGGTDTIYF. CDR3 nucleotide sequence: TGTGCCTCCGGGGGAACAGACACCATATATTTT. The chain recombines TRBV28 with TRBJ1-3; tentatively, D is TRBD1 (5 bases). The CDR3 contains 11 residues. Germline CDR1 reads MDHEN; CDR2 reads SYDVKM. The germline V and J ends were trimmed by 11 bases and 8 bases, with 13 bases remaining between them.

This clone has only one observation. The same CDR3 also results from other DNA sequences found in this sample. The V call is TRBV9, the J call TRBJ1-2; maybe TRBD1 (6 bases). Germline CDR1 SGDLS, CDR2 YYNGEE. V lost 0 bases to trimming and J lost 8 bases, with 14 bases between them. This CDR3 spans 14 amino acids. CDR3 loop: CASSVGWEGGGYTF. The CDR3 coding sequence is TGTGCCAGCAGCGTAGGATGGGAGGGGGGGGGCTACACCTTC.

This clone has only a few counts. This rearrangement joins TRBV11-2 to TRBJ2-7; D remains ambiguous. This CDR3 contains 13 residues. Trimming cost V 3 bases and J 3 bases, with 9 bases left between them. Germline CDR1 SGHAT, CDR2 FQNNGV. Here the CDR3 reads CASSFAILYEQYF. The CDR3 nucleotides read TGTGCCAGCAGCTTCGCCATACTCTACGAGCAGTACTTC.

The CDR3 loop is CASSYSAGGSSYEQYF. The CDR3 DNA reads as TGTGCCAGCAGTTACTCTGCAGGGGGGAGCTCCTACGAGCAGTACTTC. The V gene is TRBV6-6, the J gene TRBJ2-7; D may be TRBD1 (7 bases). The CDR3 has 16 residues. V was clipped by 0 bases and J by 0 bases, with 12 bases between them. The germline V gene encodes CDR1 MNHNY and CDR2 SVGAGI (reference sequence).

The rearrangement uses TRBV6-4 and TRBJ2-1; tentatively, D is TRBD1 (5 bases). The CDR3 contains 13 residues. V dropped 0 bases and J dropped 13 bases, with 13 bases sitting between them. CDR1 is MRHNA, CDR2 SNTAGT, per germline. The CDR3 protein is CASSDSWQGSQFF. As DNA, the CDR3 is TGTGCCAGCAGTGACTCTTGGCAGGGCAGTCAGTTCTTC.

The chain uses TRBV29-1 and TRBJ2-3, with D possibly TRBD1 on 6 matching bases. This CDR3 has 15 residues. V shed 3 bases and J shed 2 bases, with 15 bases lying between them. CDR1 SQVTM and CDR2 ANQGSEA come from the germline V gene. The CDR3 loop reads CSVDTPGAVTDTQYF. The CDR3 DNA reads TGCAGCGTTGATACTCCAGGGGCCGTCACAGATACGCAGTATTTT.

The chain uses TRBV6-5 and TRBJ2-3; 8 bases align to TRBD2. CDR3 length equals 14 residues. J lost 2 bases, V lost 5 bases, and 3 bases had no gene match. In germline, CDR1 is MNHEY, CDR2 SVGAGI. In nucleotides, the CDR3 is TGTGCCAGCAGTCTAGCGGGTAACACAGATACGCAGTATTTT. Residues: CASSLAGNTDTQYF.